This T cell receptor beta chain comes out of a study of cytomegalovirus exposure and HLA in healthy donors (dated by TCRdb to about 2017). The study in broad terms: An earlier analysis of more than 550 of the donors reported under 300 Gb of sequence data and approximately 120 million unique TCR beta sequences obtained from some 170 million T cells. An early release that covered more than 550 HLA-typed donors contained about 300 gigabases of sequencing data and about 84 million unique TCR sequences. The genetic ancestry cluster associated with self-reported Caucasian donors included 80% to 90% of the roughly 400 genotyped donors. The aim of the study was to test whether cataloging public T cell receptors could identify signatures of past pathogen exposure. The study used immunosequencing to profile the T cell repertoires of several hundred subjects and linked those repertoires to cytomegalovirus serostatus. Besides the first cohort of roughly 660 subjects, a separate validation cohort made up of around 120 different subjects was used. To predict cytomegalovirus infection status, the study brought together high-throughput TCR immunosequencing, statistical association of individual TCRs with disease status, and machine learning. To study patterns of TCR occurrence, a later analysis re-analyzed previously published TCR beta repertoires from 666 donors and added high-resolution HLA genotyping. The later analysis used no new phenotypic data to find candidate immune exposures, relying instead on TCR beta sequences and their occurrence across donors. An earlier analysis of 587 of the donors applied high-throughput TCR beta sequencing to assess whether each TCR beta V gene segment acted as functional or pseudogenic. Donor age, sex, ethnicity and CMV serostatus were compiled alongside the repertoire data. Genome-wide SNP genotypes for about 65% of the roughly 670 donors were used in a later genetic analysis, which treated that subset as a discovery cohort. Every discovery cohort repertoire had been produced on one sequencing platform. HLA typing included class I and class II loci at four-digit resolution. The number of typed donors differed by locus: roughly 629-630 for A, B, C, DRB1 and DQB1; approximately 520 for DQA1; approximately 600 for DPA1; and around 450 for DPB1. Five DR-DQ haplotypes were treated as single units for association and clustering because of strong linkage in the cohort. Among 350 to 400 genotyped donors of the cohort, an average of 235,054 unique TCR beta nucleotide sequences were sequenced per donor, roughly a sixth of them non-productive. On the study overall, not on this receptor specifically: Correlated functional status among segregating V segments might reflect linkage disequilibrium, but an unknown experimental factor could not be ruled out. Specific HLA alleles were associated with 15,000 to 20,000 TCR beta sequences at a false discovery rate of 0.05 in a later analysis. A few of the identified cytomegalovirus-associated TCR beta chains were confirmed in vitro to be specific for cytomegalovirus antigens. In an earlier analysis of over 550 of the donors, most TCR beta V segments were observed in productive rearrangements about 87% or about 30% of the time, broadly matching IMGT annotations. A later analysis reported that several top co-occurrence clusters appeared linked to parvovirus B19, influenza, CMV and Epstein-Barr virus. V-gene and J-gene trimming of TCR beta chains was associated with a missense DCLRE1C variant in a later genetic analysis, and the association was replicated in an independent cohort. Strong co-occurrence of HLA alleles, especially DR and DQ, made assigning TCR associations to individual alleles difficult. Compared with equally common non-associated chains, HLA-associated TCR beta chains in a later analysis were more clonally expanded and had lower generation probabilities. In this cohort, only TCR beta chains were sequenced, and detectable features were limited by the absence of alpha or paired-chain data. Most TCR sequences were observed very rarely across donors, whereas some public TCRs were present in many individuals. Because counts were too low, roughly 17 rarely observed V segments, including chromosome 9 orphons, were left out of the earlier analysis of about 620 of the donors. The classifier was reported to diagnose cytomegalovirus status with high specificity and sensitivity in both the original and validation cohorts. Roughly uniform sequencing depth across donors was assumed in presence/absence analyses, although this assumption may not hold. A later genetic analysis reported fewer N-insertions in productive TCRs among donors in an Asian-associated ancestry cluster than the roughly 700-donor mean. Some IMGT-functional V segments, including TRBV6-2 and TRBV6-3, could not be distinguished by the 87-base-pair reads and were therefore excluded. According to the authors, the approach could potentially be generalized to other disease states and immunological phenotypes. Most CMV-associated TCR beta chains appeared to be HLA-restricted in a later analysis, and the HLA associations seemed to be driven largely by CMV exposure. CMV serostatus was the only immune exposure information available for the cohort. A cluster of highly shared sequence variants was judged likely to represent a technical artifact of the sequencing pipeline. A further reported finding was that TCR beta sequences accurately predicted the HLA-A and HLA-B alleles for most subjects in the first cohort. Because some donors lacked HLA typing at each locus, the association tests relied only on the typed subset. The study gave a list of about 170 TCR beta chains associated with cytomegalovirus. In a later analysis, TCR association rates were found to vary across HLA loci, with the most associated TCRs seen for DRB1 alleles and the fewest for HLA-C alleles.

The cohort comprised around 690 healthy bone marrow donors. All cohort members were sampled while nominally healthy, although unrecorded immune exposures were likely present. The donor was CMV seronegative and was included in the group of several hundred seronegative cohort members. A peripheral blood sample was collected from each donor, and TCR beta sequencing was performed on peripheral blood mononuclear cells. The Qiagen DNeasy Blood Extraction Kit was used to extract genomic DNA from the blood cell samples. Library prep was done by the immunoSEQ multiplex PCR assay. A mixture of 60 forward primers for TCR Vbeta segments and 13 reverse primers for TCR Jbeta segments was used in the multiplex PCR. Amplification of the CDR3 region of rearranged TCR beta genes was performed with a multiplex PCR assay on genomic DNA. Amplified TCR beta libraries were sequenced as 87-base-pair reads on the Illumina HiSeq System. Concerning the study's data processing: In a later analysis, tens of millions of unique TCR beta chains were counted across the approximately 620 repertoires, and approximately 11 million of these chains were shared by at least two donors. A nearest-neighbor algorithm error-corrected the raw reads and collapsed the reads into unique sequences, merging closely related sequences to remove PCR and sequencing errors. Alignment of CDR3 sequences to IMGT reference sequences was used to assign V, D and J gene segments. For a sequence to be retained, a match of at least six nucleotides to both a V gene segment and a J gene segment was required. A rearrangement counted as productive if the CDR3 had no stop codons and remained in frame with V and J, and every other rearrangement counted as non-productive. CDR3 was defined by IMGT convention, running from the second conserved V-encoded cysteine to the conserved J-encoded phenylalanine. Sequences without an unambiguous match to a single V gene segment were excluded from the earlier analysis of a few hundred of the donors. In an earlier analysis of approximately 590 of the donors, V segments were called functional above 56.7% productive rearrangements and were called segregating when the between-donor standard deviation exceeded 5%. To diagnose cytomegalovirus status from the catalog of TCR beta chain sequences, a statistical classification framework was built. V and J gene assignment, in a later analysis, came from comparing TCR nucleotide sequences with IMGT/GENE-DB human TR gene sequences. A later analysis assigned CDR3 sequences and most-parsimonious VDJ recombination scenarios with the TCRdist pipeline. In a later analysis, every TCR beta chain was defined by the combination of its CDR3 amino acid sequence and its V-gene family, and reads without a unique V-gene family were dropped. In a later analysis, some 600 highly shared, low-generation-probability nucleotide sequences were removed to address suspected cross-contamination and a sequencing artifact. A later analysis calculated a clonal expansion index for each public chain from normalized within-repertoire ranks of inferred template counts. Generation probabilities in a later analysis came from a VDJ recombination model fitted to out-of-frame rearrangements, and those results were checked against IGoR. In a later analysis, TCR-TCR, TCR-HLA and TCR-CMV co-occurrence was scored with hypergeometric tests, and a repertoire-size bias correction was applied to TCR pairs. In a later analysis, false discovery rates were estimated by permuting HLA or CMV assignments 20 times. A later analysis grouped co-occurring TCRs with DBSCAN, adding TCRdist sequence similarity when clustering within HLA-allele-positive subsets. Repertoires with fewer than 30,000 or more than 120,000 public chains were left out of co-occurrence clustering, as were four to six repertoires with anomalous nucleotide sharing. The immuneACCESS repertoire file appears here via TCRdb, limited to in-frame rearrangements. These files lack a portion of the clones; in checked studies, under half of the deficit traces to unresolved V genes, and the cause of the others is not known. That table gives V, J and clone size, and the DNA gave D and trimming. Across this sample there are roughly 98,000 clones, with approximately 80% seen only once. The ten largest account for 3.4% of the sample.

Concerning this clone: Its antigen is not yet known. Base qualities are not recorded, but no much larger clone differs from it by a single base.

The germline V gene (reference sequence) provides CDR1 LNHDA and CDR2 SQIVND. Trimming at the junction amounts to 3 bases on V and 0 bases on J, and the germline ends lie 9 bases apart. Taken from cysteine to phenylalanine, the CDR3 has 14 residues. The CDR3 DNA has 42 bases and is translated from base 1. The receptor comes from a man in his forties in good health and CMV-seronegative. The sample was PBMCs. Recombination joined TRBV19 with TRBJ2-7; a tentative D match to TRBD2 spans 5 bases. CDR3 loop: CASSIQGSSYEQYF. The sequence in DNA is TGTGCCAGTAGTATTCAAGGGAGCTCCTACGAGCAGTACTTC.